The 15 T cell receptor beta chains below come from one sample, sequenced in a study of radiotherapy plus CTLA-4 blockade in lung cancer. Assay: immunoSEQ multiplex PCR; the TCRdb copy retains only in-frame clones and omits some. This repertoire shows roughly 98,000 clones, about four fifths found once; its top ten account for about 15%. Source: peripheral blood, taken from a patient treated with radiotherapy plus ipilimumab. These receptors were collected from a human donor with non-small cell lung cancer that progressed on radiotherapy plus ipilimumab.

The chain employs TRBV18 and TRBJ1-1; D is ambiguous. CDR1 is KGHSH and CDR2 is LQKENI in the germline V gene. The CDR3 is 15 amino acids. Trimming shortened V by 6 bases and J by 0 bases, and 14 bases separated the two germline ends. In DNA, the CDR3 is TGTGCCAGCTCTCCTTTCGGATCAATGAACACTGAAGCTTTCTTT. This sequence encodes CASSPFGSMNTEAFF.

V is TRBV7-9 and J is TRBJ2-7, with unresolved D. In germline, CDR1 is SEHNR, CDR2 FQNEAQ (reference sequence). The CDR3 runs 12 residues. Trimming took 0 bases from V and 3 from J, leaving 3 bases between them. CDR3 coding DNA: TGTGCCAGCAGCTTAGCTGACTACGAGCAGTACTTC. Encoded protein: CASSLADYEQYF.

The chain couples TRBV5-6 to TRBJ2-7; D might be TRBD1 (6 bases). Trimming cost V 6 bases and J 0 bases, with 28 bases left between them. Germline V gene data show CDR1 as SGHDT and CDR2 as YYEEEE. The CDR3 is 19 amino acids. The CDR3 DNA sequence: TGTGCCAGCATCCTACCATCGCCACGAACAGGGAGATACTCCTACGAGCAGTACTTC. This translates into CASILPSPRTGRYSYEQYF. The variable domain in full, with the rest retrieved from reference TRBV5-6 and TRBJ2-7, is DAGVTQSPTHLIKTRGQQVTLRCSPKSGHDTVSWYQQALGQGPQFIFQYYEEEERQRGNFPDRFSGHQFPNYSSELNVNALLLGDSALYLCASILPSPRTGRYSYEQYFGPGTRLTVT.

The rearrangement uses TRBV5-4 and TRBJ2-1, with a possible D match to TRBD2 (6 bases). Trimming shortened V by 3 bases and J by 3 bases, and 13 bases separated the two germline ends. The CDR3 is made up of 15 amino acids. The germline V gene encodes CDR1 SGHNT and CDR2 YYREEE (reference sequence). The CDR3 spells CASSSGRGVYNEQFF. The CDR3 DNA follows: TGTGCCAGCAGCTCGGGACGCGGGGTCTACAATGAGCAGTTCTTC.

This chain uses TRBV10-3 with TRBJ2-5; 8 bases are shared with TRBD2. Trimming removed 4 bases from V and 0 bases from J; junction bases left unmatched: 7. The CDR3 sequence is 16 residues long. Per the germline V gene, CDR1 is ENHRY and CDR2 is SYGVKD. The CDR3 nucleotides read TGTGCCATCAGTGCGGGTGGCGGGGGGCACCAAGAGACCCAGTACTTC. Its protein product is CAISAGGGGHQETQYF.

This rearrangement joins TRBV12-5 to TRBJ2-5; weak D call: TRBD2 (5 bases). Trimming stripped 8 bases from V and 5 bases from J, with 15 bases between. Germline lookup yields CDR1 LGHNT and CDR2 FRNRAP. CDR3 length: 13 residues. The CDR3, as DNA: TGTGCTAGTAAAGTCTGGCCGGGGGAGACCCAGTACTTC. Residues: CASKVWPGETQYF.

The V gene is TRBV5-4, the J gene TRBJ1-5; weak D call: TRBD1 (5 bases). Trimming removed 0 bases at V and 7 bases at J, with 11 bases between. The CDR3 runs to 14 residues. Germline CDR1 and CDR2: SGHNT and YYREEE (reference sequence). The CDR3 loop reads CASSLGGFGQPQHF. The CDR3, as DNA: TGTGCCAGCAGCTTGGGGGGCTTCGGGCAGCCCCAGCATTTT. Looking up the rest from reference TRBV5-4 and TRBJ1-5 gives the full variable domain: ETGVTQSPTHLIKTRGQQVTLRCSSQSGHNTVSWYQQALGQGPQFIFQYYREEENGRGNFPPRFSGLQFPNYSSELNVNALELDDSALYLCASSLGGFGQPQHFGDGTRLSIL.

CDR3 protein: CASSLPTGTRPLVYEQYF. Here the CDR3 DNA reads TGTGCCAGCAGTTTGCCCACAGGGACTAGACCACTAGTCTACGAGCAGTACTTC. The chain couples TRBV27 to TRBJ2-7; 8 bases fit TRBD2. The trim removed 3 bases at V and 3 bases at J, leaving 16 bases unmatched. Germline V gene sequence: CDR1 MNHEY, CDR2 SMNVEV (reference sequence). The CDR3 is 18 residues long.

J is TRBJ2-7 and V is TRBV29-1; D gene uncertain. CDR1 and CDR2 (germline): SQVTM, ANQGSEA. The CDR3 runs to 11 residues. Trimming pared 7 bases from V and 3 bases from J, leaving 10 bases between. The CDR3 coding sequence is TGCAGCGCTGGAGCGAACTACGAGCAGTACTTC. Its translation: CSAGANYEQYF.

This clone was observed a few times. V and J are TRBV6-1 and TRBJ2-6; tentatively, D is TRBD1 or TRBD2 (5 bases each). CDR1 MNHNS and CDR2 SASEGT come from the germline V gene. The CDR3 has 18 amino acids. The V end lost 4 bases, the J end lost 1 base, and 17 bases lay between the germline ends. CDR3 residues: CASSVEGRQSSGANVLTF. The DNA for the CDR3 is TGTGCCAGCAGTGTAGAGGGGCGACAATCGTCTGGGGCCAACGTCCTGACTTTC.

V is TRBV6-1 and J is TRBJ1-2; no definite D call. V was cut by 7 bases and J by 4 bases, with 7 bases left in between. Germline V lookup: CDR1 MNHNS, CDR2 SASEGT. The CDR3 has 11 amino acids. CDR3 in amino acids: CASIRLYGYTF. The CDR3 region has the DNA TGTGCCAGCATTAGGCTCTATGGCTACACCTTC.

This clone was seen more than once but under ten times. The chain recombines TRBV5-6 with TRBJ1-5; TRBD1 matches 7 bases. The V and J ends lost 3 bases and 2 bases, in that order; junction bases with no gene match: 5. CDR3 length: 15 residues. From germline, CDR1 is SGHDT and CDR2 YYEEEE. The CDR3 protein is CASSSTGPGNQPQHF. In nucleotides, the CDR3 is TGTGCCAGCAGCTCGACAGGGCCGGGCAATCAGCCCCAGCATTTT. The full variable domain, in which reference TRBV5-6 and TRBJ1-5 provide the parts outside the CDR3, is DAGVTQSPTHLIKTRGQQVTLRCSPKSGHDTVSWYQQALGQGPQFIFQYYEEEERQRGNFPDRFSGHQFPNYSSELNVNALLLGDSALYLCASSSTGPGNQPQHFGDGTRLSIL.

V and J are TRBV10-3 and TRBJ1-2; D might be TRBD1 (6 bases). Trimming took 11 bases from V and 4 from J, leaving 23 bases between them. Germline CDR1 ENHRY, CDR2 SYGVKD. The CDR3 extends over 15 amino acids. The CDR3 loop is CAVAPLPGDPYGYTF. CDR3 nucleotide sequence: TGTGCCGTCGCTCCATTACCAGGGGATCCCTATGGCTACACCTTC.

V usage is TRBV5-4 and J usage is TRBJ1-1; the D gene is possibly TRBD1 (6 bases). Germline loops: CDR1 SGHNT, CDR2 YYREEE (reference sequence). The CDR3 covers 15 residues. The V end lost 2 bases, the J end lost 7 bases, and 18 bases lay between the germline ends. The CDR3 loop is CASSLVIRGAGEAFF. The CDR3 region has the DNA TGTGCCAGCAGCTTAGTCATCAGGGGCGCGGGTGAAGCTTTCTTT.

The chain joins TRBV20-1 to TRBJ2-5; D unclear. The CDR3 has 11 amino acids. Germline-derived CDR1 and CDR2 are DFQATT and SNEGSKA (reference sequence). Between the trimmed V and J ends, which lost 4 bases and 4 bases, there was a span of 7 bases. CDR3 protein: CSAIGIETQYF. The CDR3 nucleotides are TGCAGTGCTATTGGGATAGAGACCCAGTACTTC.